Following are 29 T cell receptor beta chains from one sample sequenced in a study of cytomegalovirus exposure and HLA in healthy donors. PCR involved 60 Vbeta and 13 Jbeta primers. The protocol was immunoSEQ multiplex PCR, while the TCRdb copy is restricted to in-frame clones and leaves out a portion. The data show roughly 36,000 clones, around three quarters seen once. Sequencing input: PBMCs. These receptors were taken from a male donor in good health and CMV-seronegative.

This chain uses TRBV30 with TRBJ1-2, with 7 bases that match TRBD1. Germline CDR1 is GTSNPN and CDR2 is SVGIG (reference sequence). V lost 5 bases to trimming and J lost 8 bases; unmatched junction nucleotides: 5. There are 11 residues in the CDR3. CDR3 sequence reads: CAWATGNGYTF. CDR3 DNA sequence: TGTGCCTGGGCGACAGGGAACGGCTACACCTTC.

The chain uses TRBV30 and TRBJ1-3; no firm D call. Per germline, CDR1 GTSNPN and CDR2 SVGIG (reference sequence). CDR3 size: 17 residues. Trimming cost V 0 bases and J 0 bases, with 15 bases left between them. This CDR3 reads CAWSVFRDTLSGNTIYF. Written as DNA, the CDR3 is TGTGCCTGGAGTGTATTCCGCGACACGCTCTCTGGAAACACCATATATTTT.

This clone was recorded a few times. V usage is TRBV27 and J usage is TRBJ1-1; weak D call: TRBD1 (6 bases). The CDR3 has 13 amino acids. CDR1 and CDR2 (germline): MNHEY, SMNVEV (reference sequence). Trimming shortened V by 9 bases and J by 2 bases, and 13 bases separated the two germline ends. CDR3 nucleotides: TGTGCCAGTTACAGGGAGATAAACACTGAAGCTTTCTTT. Translated, it gives CASYREINTEAFF.

The J gene is TRBJ1-6, the V gene TRBV4-1; weak D call: TRBD1 (5 bases). The germline V and J ends were trimmed by 2 bases and 2 bases, with 13 bases remaining between them. CDR1 is MGHRA, CDR2 YSYEKL, per germline. The CDR3 sequence is 17 residues long. For the CDR3, the DNA is TGCGCCAGCAGCCAACGGGGGACGGAAGCCTATAATTCACCCCTCCACTTT. This translates into CASSQRGTEAYNSPLHF.

The V gene is TRBV19, the J gene TRBJ2-5; 7 positions agree with TRBD1. Germline V gene data show CDR1 as LNHDA and CDR2 as SQIVND (reference sequence). The CDR3 consists of 14 residues. Trimming took 6 bases from V and 5 from J; bases not matched to a gene: 9. The CDR3 spells CASSQGVFGETQYF. DNA for the CDR3: TGTGCCAGTAGCCAGGGGGTGTTCGGGGAGACCCAGTACTTC. Filled out from reference TRBV19 and TRBJ2-5, the complete variable domain reads DGGITQSPKYLFRKEGQNVTLSCEQNLNHDAMYWYRQDPGQGLRLIYYSQIVNDFQKGDIAEGYSVSREKKESFPLTVTSAQKNPTAFYLCASSQGVFGETQYFGPGTRLLVL.

This clone was seen a handful of times. This sequence joins TRBV5-6 and TRBJ2-7; TRBD2 is a possible D gene (5 bases). The CDR3 spans 11 residues. The ends were cut back, 3 bases at V and 11 bases at J, with 12 bases in the middle. Per the germline V gene, CDR1 is SGHDT and CDR2 is YYEEEE. The CDR3 region has the DNA TGTGCCAGCAGCTCAGACTACGGGGAGTACTTC. Translated: CASSSDYGEYF. Drawing the rest from reference TRBV5-6 and TRBJ2-7, the complete variable domain is DAGVTQSPTHLIKTRGQQVTLRCSPKSGHDTVSWYQQALGQGPQFIFQYYEEEERQRGNFPDRFSGHQFPNYSSELNVNALLLGDSALYLCASSSDYGEYFGPGTRLTVT.

This chain joins TRBV2 and TRBJ1-2; D is unresolved. CDR1 is SNHLY and CDR2 is FYNNEI in the germline V gene. The V end was cut by 0 bases, the J end by 4 bases, with 9 bases between. This CDR3 comprises 14 residues. CDR3 residues: CASSEAPTVYGYTF. The CDR3, as DNA: TGTGCCAGCAGTGAAGCACCTACCGTCTATGGCTACACCTTC.

The V gene is TRBV6-5, the J gene TRBJ1-5; a possible D gene is TRBD1 (6 bases). V lost 6 bases and J lost 0, with 9 bases in between. The CDR3 is 14 residues long. From germline, CDR1 is MNHEY and CDR2 SVGAGI. CDR3 sequence reads: CASSQQGSNQPQHF. DNA for the CDR3: TGTGCCAGCAGCCAACAGGGTAGCAATCAGCCCCAGCATTTT.

The rearrangement links TRBV6-6 to TRBJ1-1; 8 bases align to TRBD1. CDR1 MNHNY and CDR2 SVGAGI come from the germline V gene (reference sequence). The CDR3 runs to 15 residues. V gave up 5 bases and J gave up 1 base; unmatched junction bases: 6. CDR3 nucleotide sequence: TGTGCCAGCAGTCCGTCCGGGACAGGGAACACTGAAGCTTTCTTT. It yields the protein CASSPSGTGNTEAFF.

The chain couples TRBV19 to TRBJ1-2; D uncertain. There are 15 residues in the CDR3. Trimming cost V 5 bases and J 1 base, with 14 bases left between them. Germline V gene sequence: CDR1 LNHDA, CDR2 SQIVND (reference sequence). Written as DNA, the CDR3 is TGTGCCAGTAGTTCCCCCCTCGTCAGTAACTATGGCTACACCTTC. Protein: CASSSPLVSNYGYTF. The variable domain in full, completed from reference TRBV19 and TRBJ1-2, reads DGGITQSPKYLFRKEGQNVTLSCEQNLNHDAMYWYRQDPGQGLRLIYYSQIVNDFQKGDIAEGYSVSREKKESFPLTVTSAQKNPTAFYLCASSSPLVSNYGYTFGSGTRLTVV.

The rearrangement links TRBV25-1 to TRBJ2-5, with D unresolved. The CDR3 totals 15 residues. Germline assignment: CDR1 MGHDK and CDR2 SYGVNS. V was pared by 1 base and J by 2 bases, with 11 bases between. The DNA for the CDR3 is TGTGCCAGCAGTGAATGGGCAGACGAGCAAGAGACCCAGTACTTC. Its translation is CASSEWADEQETQYF. Full variable domain (remainder filled in from reference TRBV25-1 and TRBJ2-5): EADIYQTPRYLVIGTGKKITLECSQTMGHDKMYWYQQDPGMELHLIHYSYGVNSTEKGDLSSESTVSRIRTEHFPLTLESARPSHTSQYLCASSEWADEQETQYFGPGTRLLVL.

The V call is TRBV18, the J call TRBJ2-2; possible D gene TRBD2, 5 bases. The CDR3 has 16 amino acids. V was trimmed by 1 base and J by 4 bases, leaving 13 bases between them. CDR1 is KGHSH, CDR2 LQKENI, per germline. The CDR3 DNA reads TGTGCCAGCTCACCACGGTCCGGGATCCGCACCGGGGAGCTGTTTTTT. It specifies CASSPRSGIRTGELFF.

This clone was found a few times. The chain uses TRBV6-5 and TRBJ1-2; a possible D gene is TRBD1 (5 bases). Germline V gene data show CDR1 as MNHEY and CDR2 as SVGAGI. V lost 6 bases and J 1 base, leaving 9 bases between the germline ends. This CDR3 has 13 amino acids. CDR3 coding DNA: TGTGCCAGCAGCATCGACAGTAACTATGGCTACACCTTC. The encoded protein is CASSIDSNYGYTF.

The V and J genes are TRBV19 and TRBJ1-4; D may be TRBD1 (5 bases). V lost 6 bases and J lost 0, with 8 bases in between. The CDR3 spans 14 residues. CDR1 and CDR2 (germline): LNHDA, SQIVND (reference sequence). The CDR3 loop reads CASRGLATNEKLFF. CDR3 in DNA: TGTGCCAGTAGGGGACTAGCAACTAATGAAAAACTGTTTTTT.

The rearrangement uses TRBV5-4 and TRBJ2-7; TRBD1 agrees at 8 bases. From germline, CDR1 is SGHNT and CDR2 YYREEE (reference sequence). The CDR3 has 15 amino acids. V dropped 3 bases and J dropped 2; count of bases not matched to a gene: 7. The chain's CDR3 is CASSYGQGGAYEQYF. In DNA, the CDR3 is TGTGCCAGCAGCTACGGACAGGGTGGGGCCTACGAGCAGTACTTC.

The gene calls are TRBV27 and TRBJ2-7, with 13 nucleotides matching TRBD2. Germline V gene sequence: CDR1 MNHEY, CDR2 SMNVEV (reference sequence). Trimming took 2 bases from V and 4 from J; bases not matched to a gene: 8. The CDR3 contains 17 residues. In nucleotides, the CDR3 is TGTGCCAGCAGTTTACCCCGACTAGCGGGAGGTATTTACGAGCAGTACTTC. It translates to CASSLPRLAGGIYEQYF.

This clone has a single count. The chain links TRBV5-4 to TRBJ2-7; possible D gene TRBD1, 5 bases. Per germline, CDR1 SGHNT and CDR2 YYREEE (reference sequence). The CDR3 is 14 residues long. V lost 2 bases to trimming and J lost 3 bases, with 12 bases between them. CDR3 loop: CASSFQGTLYEQYF. The CDR3 DNA reads as TGTGCCAGCAGCTTCCAGGGAACCCTCTACGAGCAGTACTTC. The entire variable domain, with the rest obtained from reference TRBV5-4 and TRBJ2-7, is as follows: ETGVTQSPTHLIKTRGQQVTLRCSSQSGHNTVSWYQQALGQGPQFIFQYYREEENGRGNFPPRFSGLQFPNYSSELNVNALELDDSALYLCASSFQGTLYEQYFGPGTRLTVT.

CDR3 in amino acids: CATYNSGQGVTEAFF. CDR3 bases: TGTGCCACATATAATTCGGGACAGGGGGTGACTGAAGCTTTCTTT. The chain uses TRBV28 and TRBJ1-1; the match to TRBD1 covers 11 bases. This CDR3 spans 15 amino acids. CDR1 MDHEN and CDR2 SYDVKM come from the germline V gene. With V trimmed by 10 bases and J by 5 bases, 12 bases remained unmatched.

The chain uses TRBV7-6 and TRBJ1-1; D gene ambiguous. Trimming took off 1 base at V and 3 bases at J, with 15 bases between the two ends. The V gene's germline CDR1 is SGHVS and CDR2 FNYEAQ. This CDR3 is 16 amino acids long. The CDR3 bases are TGTGCCAGCAGCTTAGAGGTTGCGGCGGTGTACACTGAAGCTTTCTTT. Protein product: CASSLEVAAVYTEAFF.

The V gene is TRBV30, the J gene TRBJ1-6; D ambiguous. The CDR3 is 15 amino acids. Germline-derived CDR1 and CDR2 are GTSNPN and SVGIG (reference sequence). Trimming cost V 2 bases and J 6 bases, with 14 bases left between them. The CDR3 region is CAWSRVAARNSPLHF. CDR3 nucleotide sequence: TGTGCCTGGAGTCGGGTTGCAGCACGTAATTCACCCCTCCACTTT.

CDR3 loop: CASSSIGDEQYF. In nucleotides, the CDR3 is TGTGCCAGCAGTTCGATCGGGGACGAGCAGTACTTC. This chain joins TRBV28 and TRBJ2-7; D might be TRBD2 (5 bases). There are 12 residues in the CDR3. Germline lookup yields CDR1 MDHEN and CDR2 SYDVKM. Trimming shortened V by 4 bases and J by 5 bases, and 9 bases separated the two germline ends.

This clone was seen a handful of times. V gene TRBV6-5 combines with J gene TRBJ2-7; no clear D gene. The CDR3 loop spans 14 amino acids. V was shortened by 2 bases and J by 0 bases, with 8 bases between the two germline ends. Germline V CDR1 and CDR2: MNHEY, SVGAGI. The CDR3 coding sequence is TGTGCCAGCAGTTACGGCGGCAACTCCTACGAGCAGTACTTC. It specifies CASSYGGNSYEQYF.

The chain links TRBV30 to TRBJ2-2, with D maybe TRBD1 (5 bases). The CDR3 length is 11 residues. The V end was cut by 5 bases, the J end by 6 bases, with 7 bases between. Germline assignment: CDR1 GTSNPN and CDR2 SVGIG (reference sequence). CDR3 amino acids: CAWGQAGELFF. The CDR3 coding sequence is TGTGCCTGGGGACAAGCCGGGGAGCTGTTTTTT.

This clone was recorded a few times. V and J are TRBV19 and TRBJ1-2, with 7 bases matching TRBD1. CDR1 is LNHDA, CDR2 SQIVND, per germline (reference sequence). Trimming at V came to 4 bases and at J to 0 bases, leaving 8 bases not matched to a gene. The CDR3 spans 16 residues. The CDR3: CASSTRIQGANYGYTF. DNA for the CDR3: TGTGCCAGTAGTACCCGGATCCAGGGGGCTAACTATGGCTACACCTTC.

This chain links TRBV5-1 with TRBJ2-5; 7 bases align to TRBD1. The CDR3 extends over 15 amino acids. V lost 4 bases and J lost 4; bases outside the gene matches: 10. Per germline, CDR1 SGHRS and CDR2 YFSETQ. The CDR3 region is CASSTLGGSGETQYF. CDR3 nucleotide sequence: TGCGCCAGCAGCACCTTAGGGGGCAGCGGAGAGACCCAGTACTTC.

This chain joins TRBV7-3 and TRBJ2-1; D is possibly TRBD2 (7 bases). This CDR3 is built from 13 residues. V dropped 5 bases and J dropped 6 bases, with 11 bases sitting between them. Germline loops: CDR1 SGHTA, CDR2 FQGTGA. CDR3 amino acids: CASSLGGANEQFF. The CDR3 bases are TGTGCCAGCAGCCTAGGGGGGGCCAATGAGCAGTTCTTC.

The chain couples TRBV6-4 to TRBJ1-1; 8 positions agree with TRBD1. With 3 bases clipped from V and 9 bases from J, the junction kept 6 bases outside the gene matches. Germline CDR1 reads MRHNA; CDR2 reads SNTAGT. The CDR3 runs 13 residues. CDR3 in amino acids: CASSEWTGRKAFF. Here the CDR3 DNA reads TGTGCCAGCAGTGAGTGGACAGGGAGAAAAGCTTTCTTT.

This clone was detected only a few times. CDR3 in amino acids: CASSLRSGWGLGEKLFF. DNA for the CDR3: TGTGCCAGCAGTCTAAGATCGGGTTGGGGCTTAGGTGAAAAACTGTTTTTT. The chain recombines TRBV28 with TRBJ1-4; tentative D call: TRBD1 (5 bases). V lost 5 bases to trimming and J lost 7 bases, with 23 bases between them. CDR1 MDHEN and CDR2 SYDVKM come from the germline V gene. This CDR3 is 17 amino acids long.

V usage is TRBV7-9 and J usage is TRBJ1-5, with D possibly TRBD1 on 6 matching bases. The CDR3 runs 15 residues. The germline V gene has CDR1 SEHNR and CDR2 FQNEAQ (reference sequence). The V gene lost 4 bases and the J gene lost 5 bases, with 15 bases spanning the gap. The CDR3 reads CASSYVTGSDQPQHF. In DNA form, the CDR3 reads TGTGCCAGCAGCTATGTAACAGGGTCGGATCAGCCCCAGCATTTT.